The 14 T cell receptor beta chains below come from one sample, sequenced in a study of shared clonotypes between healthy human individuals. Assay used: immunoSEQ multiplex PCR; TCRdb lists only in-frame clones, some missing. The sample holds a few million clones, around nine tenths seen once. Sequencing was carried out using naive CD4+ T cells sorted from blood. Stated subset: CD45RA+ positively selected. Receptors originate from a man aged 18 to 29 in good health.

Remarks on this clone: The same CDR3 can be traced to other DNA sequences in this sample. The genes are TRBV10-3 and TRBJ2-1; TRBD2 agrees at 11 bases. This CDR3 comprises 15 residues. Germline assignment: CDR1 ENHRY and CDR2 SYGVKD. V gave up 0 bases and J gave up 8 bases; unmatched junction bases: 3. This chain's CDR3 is CAISESLAGGDEQFF. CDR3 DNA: TGTGCCATCAGTGAGTCTCTAGCGGGGGGCGATGAGCAGTTCTTC.

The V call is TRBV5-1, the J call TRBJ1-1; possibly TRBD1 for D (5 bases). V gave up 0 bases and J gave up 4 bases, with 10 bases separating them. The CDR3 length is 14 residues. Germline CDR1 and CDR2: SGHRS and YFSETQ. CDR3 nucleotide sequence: TGCGCCAGCAGCTTGGAAGGGGTACCCACTGAAGCTTTCTTT. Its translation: CASSLEGVPTEAFF.

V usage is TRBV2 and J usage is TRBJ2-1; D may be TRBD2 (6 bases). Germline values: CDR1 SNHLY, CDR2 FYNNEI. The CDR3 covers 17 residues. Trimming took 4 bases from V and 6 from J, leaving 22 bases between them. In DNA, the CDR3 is TGTGCCAGCAGTGGCATTCTGGGTAGCGGCCGAAGCAATGAGCAGTTCTTC. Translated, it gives CASSGILGSGRSNEQFF.

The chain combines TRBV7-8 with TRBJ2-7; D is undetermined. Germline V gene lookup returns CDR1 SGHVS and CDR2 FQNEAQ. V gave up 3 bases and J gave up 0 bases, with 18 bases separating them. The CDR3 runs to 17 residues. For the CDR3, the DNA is TGTGCCAGCAGCTTCATCCAAGGAGCCTCTAGCTCCTACGAGCAGTACTTC. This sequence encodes CASSFIQGASSSYEQYF.

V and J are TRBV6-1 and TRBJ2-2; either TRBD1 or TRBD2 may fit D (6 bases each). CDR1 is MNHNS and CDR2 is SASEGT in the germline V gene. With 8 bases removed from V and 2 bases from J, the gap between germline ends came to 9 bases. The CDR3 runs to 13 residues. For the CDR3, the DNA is TGTGCCAGCGGGGGGCTTAACACCGGGGAGCTGTTTTTT. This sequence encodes CASGGLNTGELFF.

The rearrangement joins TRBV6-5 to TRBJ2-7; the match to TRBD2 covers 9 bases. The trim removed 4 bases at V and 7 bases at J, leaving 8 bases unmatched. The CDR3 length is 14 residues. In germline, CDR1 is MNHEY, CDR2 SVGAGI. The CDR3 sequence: CASSSAGTSTEQYF. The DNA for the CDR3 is TGTGCCAGCAGTTCCGCCGGGACTAGCACAGAGCAGTACTTC.

CDR3 sequence: CASSEGPRDQFGETQYF. The CDR3, as DNA: TGCGCCAGCAGCGAAGGCCCCAGGGATCAATTCGGAGAGACCCAGTACTTC. The V gene is TRBV5-1, the J gene TRBJ2-5, with TRBD1 as a possible D gene (5 bases). With 4 bases removed from V and 4 bases from J, the gap between germline ends came to 23 bases. The germline V gene has CDR1 SGHRS and CDR2 YFSETQ. The CDR3 is 17 residues long.

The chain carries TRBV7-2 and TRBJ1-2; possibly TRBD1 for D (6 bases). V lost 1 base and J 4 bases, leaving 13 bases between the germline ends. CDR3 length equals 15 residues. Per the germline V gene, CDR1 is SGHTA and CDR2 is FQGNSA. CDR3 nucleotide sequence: TGTGCCAGCAGCTTAGTGACAGGCCCGACCTATGGCTACACCTTC. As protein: CASSLVTGPTYGYTF.

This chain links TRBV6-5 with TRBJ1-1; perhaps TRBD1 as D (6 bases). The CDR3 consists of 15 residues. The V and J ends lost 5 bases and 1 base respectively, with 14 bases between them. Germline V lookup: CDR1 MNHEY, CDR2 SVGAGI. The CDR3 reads CASSIGGLGNTEAFF. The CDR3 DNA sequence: TGTGCCAGCAGTATTGGGGGGCTCGGGAACACTGAAGCTTTCTTT.

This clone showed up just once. The CDR3: CASSPGTARGVKETQYF. DNA of the CDR3: TGCGCCAGCAGCCCCGGGACAGCACGTGGGGTAAAAGAGACCCAGTACTTC. The chain couples TRBV4-3 to TRBJ2-5; 7 positions agree with TRBD1. The germline gives CDR1 LGHNA, CDR2 YSLEER. This CDR3 is 17 amino acids long. V was pared by 4 bases and J by 3 bases, with 14 bases of the junction left unmatched.

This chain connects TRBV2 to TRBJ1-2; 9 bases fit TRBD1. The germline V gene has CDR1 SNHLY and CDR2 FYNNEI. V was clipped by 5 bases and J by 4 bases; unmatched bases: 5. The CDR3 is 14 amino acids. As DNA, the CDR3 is TGTGCCAGCAGTAAGGGGACAGGGCGCTATGGCTACACCTTC. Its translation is CASSKGTGRYGYTF.

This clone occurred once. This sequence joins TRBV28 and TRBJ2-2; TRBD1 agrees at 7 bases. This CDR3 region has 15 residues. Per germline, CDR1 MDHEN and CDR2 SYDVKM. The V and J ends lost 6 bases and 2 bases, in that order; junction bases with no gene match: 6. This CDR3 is CASRKGAVNTGELFF. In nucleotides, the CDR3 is TGTGCCAGCAGAAAGGGGGCGGTAAACACCGGGGAGCTGTTTTTT.

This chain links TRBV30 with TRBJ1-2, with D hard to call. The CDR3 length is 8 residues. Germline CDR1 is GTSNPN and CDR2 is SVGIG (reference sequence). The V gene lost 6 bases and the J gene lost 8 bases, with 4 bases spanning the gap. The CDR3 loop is CACNGYTF. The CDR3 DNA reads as TGTGCCTGTAACGGCTACACCTTC. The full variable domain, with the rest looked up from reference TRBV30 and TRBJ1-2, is SQTIHQWPATLVQPVGSPLSLECTVEGTSNPNLYWYRQAAGRGLQLLFYSVGIGQISSEVPQNLSASRPQDRQFILSSKKLLLSDSGFYLCACNGYTFGSGTRLTVV.

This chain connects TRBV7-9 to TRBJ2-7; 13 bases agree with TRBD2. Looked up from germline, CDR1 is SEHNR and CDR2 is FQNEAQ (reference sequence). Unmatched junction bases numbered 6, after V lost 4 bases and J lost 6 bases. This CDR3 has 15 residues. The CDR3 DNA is TGTGCCAGCAGCTCGGGACTAGCGGGACTCAGCGAGCAGTACTTC. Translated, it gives CASSSGLAGLSEQYF.